Below, 24 T cell receptor beta chains from the same sample are listed, as sequenced in a study of blood T cell repertoires in COVID-19. Repertoires were generated with immunoSEQ multiplex PCR, while TCRdb's copy carries only in-frame clones and drops some. The table includes over 200,000 clones, 80% to 90% detected once. The sample comprised peripheral blood. The source of these receptors is a woman between 50 and 59 years old with acute or convalescent COVID-19.

This clone was observed a few times. This sequence joins TRBV2 and TRBJ1-5; the D is unclear. There are 20 residues in the CDR3. Trimming took off 0 bases at V and 0 bases at J, with 21 bases between the two ends. Germline V gives CDR1 SNHLY, CDR2 FYNNEI. The CDR3 sequence is CASSEASVPSTKYSNQPQHF. CDR3 nucleotides: TGTGCCAGCAGTGAAGCTAGTGTCCCGTCTACCAAATATAGCAATCAGCCCCAGCATTTT.

J is TRBJ1-2 and V is TRBV4-2; 10 nucleotides line up with TRBD1. This CDR3 is built from 15 residues. CDR1 LGHNA and CDR2 YNFKEQ come from the germline V gene. The V gene end was trimmed by 4 bases and the J gene end by 10 bases; junction bases not matched to a gene: 12. DNA for the CDR3: TGTGCCAGCAGCCCCCACTCCGACAGGGGGCAAGACTACACCTTC. This translates into CASSPHSDRGQDYTF.

The chain employs TRBV5-5 and TRBJ2-1, with 7 nucleotides matching TRBD2. This CDR3 has 15 residues. The germline V gene has CDR1 SGHKS and CDR2 YYEKEE (reference sequence). The trim removed 5 bases at V and 0 bases at J, leaving 5 bases unmatched. The chain's CDR3 is CASSSLADSYNEQFF. CDR3 in DNA: TGTGCCAGCAGTTCCCTAGCGGACTCCTACAATGAGCAGTTCTTC. The variable domain in full, with the rest retrieved from reference TRBV5-5 and TRBJ2-1, is DAGVTQSPTHLIKTRGQQVTLRCSPISGHKSVSWYQQVLGQGPQFIFQYYEKEERGRGNFPDRFSARQFPNYSSELNVNALLLGDSALYLCASSSLADSYNEQFFGPGTRLTVL.

This clone has a single count. The gene calls are TRBV16 and TRBJ1-2; D is ambiguous. Looked up from germline, CDR1 is KGHSY and CDR2 is FQNENV. V was pared by 1 base and J by 8 bases, with 17 bases between. The CDR3 runs 15 residues. Here the CDR3 DNA reads TGTGCCAGCAGCCAATTGGACTCGTCGGTGGGCGGCTACACCTTC. It translates to CASSQLDSSVGGYTF.

The genes are TRBV13 and TRBJ2-1, with D uncertain. Per the germline V gene, CDR1 is PRHDT and CDR2 is FYEKMQ (reference sequence). V was trimmed by 0 bases and J by 1 base, leaving 10 bases between them. The CDR3 runs 16 residues. The CDR3 DNA reads as TGTGCCAGCAGCTTAGGCCTCTTTCAGTCCTACAATGAGCAGTTCTTC. Protein product: CASSLGLFQSYNEQFF.

The chain couples TRBV19 to TRBJ2-3; a weak D match, TRBD2 (5 bases). The germline CDR1 and CDR2 sequences are LNHDA and SQIVND (reference sequence). CDR3 length: 17 amino acids. The ends were cut back, 1 base at V and 5 bases at J, with 19 bases in the middle. DNA of the CDR3: TGTGCCAGTAGTATAGCCCCCCGACTATCCCGACGAGATACGCAGTATTTT. Amino acids: CASSIAPRLSRRDTQYF.

This clone was seen more than once but under ten times. The genes are TRBV9 and TRBJ2-7, with D perhaps TRBD2 (7 bases). Trimming removed 0 bases from V and 6 bases from J, with 19 bases in between. This CDR3 is built from 16 residues. Looked up from germline, CDR1 is SGDLS and CDR2 is YYNGEE. The CDR3, as DNA: TGTGCCAGCAGCGTAGGGGAGGGGGGCGGCTCGCGCGAGCAGTACTTC. Translating gives CASSVGEGGGSREQYF.

The rearrangement joins TRBV19 to TRBJ2-5; a weak D match, TRBD2 (5 bases). The CDR3 is 16 residues long. Trimming cost V 3 bases and J 5 bases, with 19 bases left between them. Per germline, CDR1 LNHDA and CDR2 SQIVND (reference sequence). In DNA form, the CDR3 reads TGTGCCAGTAGTATTGGGTTCAGGCGGGCTCTGGAGACCCAGTACTTC. Its translation is CASSIGFRRALETQYF.

The genes are TRBV11-2 and TRBJ2-3; D gene uncertain. Germline values: CDR1 SGHAT, CDR2 FQNNGV. This CDR3 spans 15 amino acids. With 1 base removed from V and 0 bases from J, the gap between germline ends came to 8 bases. CDR3 coding DNA: TGTGCCAGCAGCTTAGGGGCCTCTAGCACAGATACGCAGTATTTT. Its protein is CASSLGASSTDTQYF. Combining the CDR3 with reference TRBV11-2 and TRBJ2-3 gives the whole variable domain EAGVAQSPRYKIIEKRQSVAFWCNPISGHATLYWYQQILGQGPKLLIQFQNNGVVDDSQLPKDRFSAERLKGVDSTLKIQPAKLEDSAVYLCASSLGASSTDTQYFGPGTRLTVL.

This rearrangement joins TRBV28 to TRBJ1-5; D is uncertain. From germline, CDR1 is MDHEN and CDR2 SYDVKM. Deletions cut 6 bases from V and 0 bases from J, with 15 bases between. The CDR3 is made up of 16 amino acids. The CDR3 reads CASSPRGFSSNQPQHF. The CDR3 DNA reads as TGTGCCAGCAGCCCACGGGGATTTTCTAGCAATCAGCCCCAGCATTTT.

This chain links TRBV5-5 with TRBJ2-2, with TRBD1 identical over 8 bases. Trimming took 4 bases from V and 1 from J; bases not matched to a gene: 3. CDR1 and CDR2 from the germline V gene are SGHKS and YYEKEE (reference sequence). The CDR3 runs to 15 residues. The CDR3 nucleotides are TGTGCCAGCAGCCTGACAGGGGTGAACACCGGGGAGCTGTTTTTT. It codes for CASSLTGVNTGELFF.

This sequence joins TRBV27 and TRBJ1-5; TRBD1 is a possible D gene (5 bases). This CDR3 spans 11 amino acids. The germline gives CDR1 MNHEY, CDR2 SMNVEV (reference sequence). The V and J ends lost 6 bases and 6 bases respectively, with 6 bases between them. In nucleotides, the CDR3 is TGTGCCAGCAGAACAGGTCAGCCCCAGCATTTT. It yields the protein CASRTGQPQHF.

The table lists this clone with many counts. The rearrangement links TRBV12-5 to TRBJ1-2; D may be TRBD1 (5 bases). Per germline, CDR1 LGHNT and CDR2 FRNRAP. The CDR3 spans 16 residues. V was clipped by 8 bases and J by 8 bases, with 27 bases between them. CDR3 in amino acids: CASYIPLGRAQSGYTF. The CDR3 region has the DNA TGTGCTAGTTATATCCCTCTTGGCAGGGCCCAGTCAGGCTACACCTTC. Together with reference TRBV12-5 and TRBJ1-2, the CDR3 gives the full variable domain: DARVTQTPRHKVTEMGQEVTMRCQPILGHNTVFWYRQTMMQGLELLAYFRNRAPLDDSGMPKDRFSAEMPDATLATLKIQPSEPRDSAVYFCASYIPLGRAQSGYTFGSGTRLTVV.

J is TRBJ2-1 and V is TRBV14; 7 nucleotides match TRBD2. CDR1 and CDR2 (germline): SGHDN, FVKESK. The V and J ends lost 2 bases and 3 bases, in that order; junction bases with no gene match: 4. The CDR3 consists of 15 residues. Written as DNA, the CDR3 is TGTGCCAGCAGCCAAACCCGGGACTACTACAATGAGCAGTTCTTC. It specifies CASSQTRDYYNEQFF. Together with reference TRBV14 and TRBJ2-1, the CDR3 gives the full variable domain: EAGVTQFPSHSVIEKGQTVTLRCDPISGHDNLYWYRRVMGKEIKFLLHFVKESKQDESGMPNNRFLAERTGGTYSTLKVQPAELEDSGVYFCASSQTRDYYNEQFFGPGTRLTVL.

The chain combines TRBV9 with TRBJ2-2; D is undetermined. Germline CDR1 SGDLS, CDR2 YYNGEE. V was trimmed by 1 base and J by 4 bases, leaving 8 bases between them. The length of the CDR3 is 14 residues. The CDR3 DNA is TGTGCCAGCAGCGTATCGTCCGGCACCGGGGAGCTGTTTTTT. It is translated as CASSVSSGTGELFF.

The sample holds one count of this clone. The rearrangement uses TRBV27 and TRBJ1-6; possible D gene TRBD1, 5 bases. This CDR3 region has 13 residues. Germline V gives CDR1 MNHEY, CDR2 SMNVEV (reference sequence). V was trimmed by 2 bases and J by 10 bases, leaving 9 bases between them. CDR3 in amino acids: CASSLGRGSPLHF. The CDR3 DNA follows: TGTGCCAGCAGTTTAGGGCGGGGCTCACCCCTCCACTTT.

The chain couples TRBV18 to TRBJ2-2, with D tentatively TRBD2 (6 bases). CDR1 is KGHSH, CDR2 LQKENI, per germline. The CDR3 spans 14 residues. Trimming shortened V by 6 bases and J by 6 bases, and 14 bases separated the two germline ends. The CDR3 sequence: CASSPLGGPGELFF. The CDR3, as DNA: TGTGCCAGCTCTCCCTTGGGAGGACCCGGGGAGCTGTTTTTT.

The rearrangement uses TRBV19 and TRBJ1-1; 9 bases map to TRBD1. The length of the CDR3 is 17 residues. The trim removed 5 bases at V and 0 bases at J, leaving 10 bases unmatched. Germline CDR1 and CDR2: LNHDA and SQIVND (reference sequence). The CDR3 DNA follows: TGTGCCAGTAGTCCACTCGGGACAGGGTTCCTGAACACTGAAGCTTTCTTT. Amino acid sequence: CASSPLGTGFLNTEAFF.

The V call is TRBV6-5, the J call TRBJ2-1, with 8 positions matching TRBD1. Per germline, CDR1 MNHEY and CDR2 SVGAGI. The CDR3 is 15 amino acids. V gave up 3 bases and J gave up 4 bases; unmatched junction bases: 5. CDR3 coding DNA: TGTGCCAGCAGTTATGTGACAGGGGTATACAATGAGCAGTTCTTC. Translation: CASSYVTGVYNEQFF.

The chain has TRBV15 and TRBJ2-1, with 7 nucleotides matching TRBD2. The V gene end was trimmed by 1 base and the J gene end by 2 bases; junction bases not matched to a gene: 2. Germline lookup yields CDR1 LNHNV and CDR2 YYDKDF (reference sequence). CDR3 length: 15 amino acids. CDR3 residues: CATSRGGSTYNEQFF. The CDR3 nucleotides are TGTGCCACCAGCAGAGGCGGGAGCACCTACAATGAGCAGTTCTTC.

This rearrangement joins TRBV30 to TRBJ2-1; possible D gene TRBD1, 6 bases. The germline V gene encodes CDR1 GTSNPN and CDR2 SVGIG (reference sequence). The ends were cut back, 4 bases at V and 8 bases at J, with 15 bases in the middle. This CDR3 has 13 amino acids. CDR3 DNA: TGTGCCTGGAACAGGGAAATGGAGGATGAGCAGTTCTTC. Encoded protein: CAWNREMEDEQFF.

The chain is built from TRBV7-2 and TRBJ2-1, with TRBD1 matching over 8 bases. Trimming at V came to 5 bases and at J to 4 bases, leaving 7 bases not matched to a gene. The CDR3 consists of 15 residues. Germline V lookup: CDR1 SGHTA, CDR2 FQGNSA. The CDR3 is CASSAQGAPYNEQFF. The CDR3 bases are TGTGCCAGCAGCGCCCAGGGGGCCCCATACAATGAGCAGTTCTTC. Variable domain in full (rest from reference TRBV7-2 and TRBJ2-1): GAGVSQSPSNKVTEKGKDVELRCDPISGHTALYWYRQSLGQGLEFLIYFQGNSAPDKSGLPSDRFSAERTGGSVSTLTIQRTQQEDSAVYLCASSAQGAPYNEQFFGPGTRLTVL.

The chain links TRBV27 to TRBJ2-7, with D possibly being TRBD1 (6 bases). This CDR3 comprises 16 residues. The V gene's germline CDR1 is MNHEY and CDR2 SMNVEV (reference sequence). V gave up 0 bases and J gave up 1 base, with 13 bases separating them. In DNA form, the CDR3 reads TGTGCCAGCAGTTTATCCGGGCCGGACAGATCCTACGAGCAGTACTTC. This encodes CASSLSGPDRSYEQYF.

This clone was detected once. The rearrangement joins TRBV2 to TRBJ1-2, with D possibly matching TRBD1 (5 bases). The CDR3 sequence is 13 residues long. V was clipped by 5 bases and J by 1 base, with 8 bases between them. Looked up from germline, CDR1 is SNHLY and CDR2 is FYNNEI. CDR3 nucleotides: TGTGCCAGCAGTATGGACATTAACTATGGCTACACCTTC. Translating gives CASSMDINYGYTF. The full variable domain, in which reference TRBV2 and TRBJ1-2 provide the parts outside the CDR3, is EPEVTQTPSHQVTQMGQEVILRCVPISNHLYFYWYRQILGQKVEFLVSFYNNEISEKSEIFDDQFSVERPDGSNFTLKIRSTKLEDSAMYFCASSMDINYGYTFGSGTRLTVV.